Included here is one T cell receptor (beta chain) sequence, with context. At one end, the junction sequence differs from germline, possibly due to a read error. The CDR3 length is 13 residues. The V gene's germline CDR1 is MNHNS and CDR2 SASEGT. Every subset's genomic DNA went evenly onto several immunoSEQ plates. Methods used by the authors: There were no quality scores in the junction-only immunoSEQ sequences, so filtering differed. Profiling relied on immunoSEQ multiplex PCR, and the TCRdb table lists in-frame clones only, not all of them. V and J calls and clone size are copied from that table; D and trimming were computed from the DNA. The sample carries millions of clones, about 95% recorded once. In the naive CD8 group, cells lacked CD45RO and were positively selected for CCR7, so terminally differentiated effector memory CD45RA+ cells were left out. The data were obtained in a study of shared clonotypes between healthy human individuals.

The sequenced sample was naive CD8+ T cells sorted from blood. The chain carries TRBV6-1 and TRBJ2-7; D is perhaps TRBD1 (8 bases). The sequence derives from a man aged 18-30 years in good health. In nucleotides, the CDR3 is TGTGCCAGCAGTGAATGGTCGGACAGGGAGGGTAGTTGG. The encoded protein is CASSEWSDREGSW.